One sample yielded the 26 T cell receptor beta chains listed below, sequenced in a study of T-cell memory formation after mild COVID-19. TCRdb reprocessed the 5' RACE reads via MiXCR and lists one record per CDR3 protein. The data show 300,000 to 400,000 distinct CDR3 sequences, 25% to 30% seen once. Sequenced sample: PBMCs or a T cell subset sorted from them (not recorded which). The receptor set was obtained from an adult woman who had mild COVID-19 (a few samples of this study predate the infection). Cell type and time point are not known.

The chain couples TRBV20-1 to TRBJ2-7; no clear D gene. The length of the CDR3 is 11 residues. V was shortened by 5 bases and J by 2 bases, with 7 bases between the two germline ends. Germline assignment: CDR1 DFQATT and CDR2 SNEGSKA (reference sequence). The CDR3 sequence is CSAPGAYEQYF. The CDR3 bases are TGCAGTGCTCCCGGTGCCTACGAGCAGTACTTC.

This clonotype was observed a few times. The chain combines TRBV9 with TRBJ2-7; a weak D match, TRBD1 (5 bases). Germline CDR1 and CDR2: SGDLS and YYNGEE. The V and J ends lost 4 bases and 3 bases respectively, with 11 bases between them. CDR3 length equals 13 residues. The CDR3, as DNA: TGTGCCAGCAGCCCACAGACAGACTACGAGCAGTACTTC. This codes for CASSPQTDYEQYF.

This clonotype was counted between two and nine times. This sequence joins TRBV13 and TRBJ2-5, with 10 bases fitting TRBD2. The CDR3 loop spans 13 amino acids. Trimming cost V 7 bases and J 3 bases; bases outside gene matches: 2. From germline, CDR1 is PRHDT and CDR2 FYEKMQ (reference sequence). CDR3 region: CASILAGEETQYF. The CDR3 region has the DNA TGTGCCAGCATCCTAGCGGGGGAAGAGACCCAGTACTTC.

This clonotype was found a few times. The chain employs TRBV4-1 and TRBJ2-1, with D perhaps given as TRBD1 or TRBD2 (5 bases each). The CDR3 totals 15 residues. Germline CDR1 MGHRA, CDR2 YSYEKL. V was pared by 3 bases and J by 6 bases, with 15 bases between. The CDR3 DNA reads TGCGCCAGCAGCCACCCCGATCGGGGCGTCAATGAGCAGTTCTTC. It codes for CASSHPDRGVNEQFF.

This clonotype has only a few counts. J is TRBJ1-2 and V is TRBV18, with 8 bases matching TRBD1. This CDR3 spans 15 amino acids. The trim removed 3 bases at V and 4 bases at J, leaving 7 bases unmatched. CDR1 is KGHSH and CDR2 is LQKENI in the germline V gene. CDR3 DNA: TGTGCCAGCTCACCGCTACCGGGACAGGTCTATGGCTACACCTTC. It specifies CASSPLPGQVYGYTF. The entire variable domain, with the rest obtained from reference TRBV18 and TRBJ1-2, is as follows: NAGVMQNPRHLVRRRGQEARLRCSPMKGHSHVYWYRQLPEEGLKFMVYLQKENIIDESGMPKERFSAEFPKEGPSILRIQQVVRGDSAAYFCASSPLPGQVYGYTFGSGTRLTVV.

The chain uses TRBV24-1 and TRBJ2-3; D uncertain. The CDR3 runs 12 residues. The V gene lost 5 bases and the J gene lost 8 bases, with 10 bases spanning the gap. Germline values: CDR1 KGHDR, CDR2 SFDVKD. The CDR3 reads CATSAHPPTQYF. CDR3 bases: TGTGCCACCAGTGCGCACCCACCTACGCAGTATTTT.

This clonotype occurred a few times. The genes are TRBV24-1 and TRBJ2-3; TRBD1 matches at 7 bases. Losses at the gene ends were 4 bases for V and 6 bases for J; bases not matched to a gene: 12. CDR1 is KGHDR, CDR2 SFDVKD, per germline. There are 16 residues in the CDR3. This chain's CDR3 is CATSDQKSQGVDTQYF. The CDR3 DNA follows: TGTGCCACCAGTGACCAAAAATCTCAGGGGGTTGATACGCAGTATTTT.

The sample holds a few counts of this clonotype. The CDR3 sequence: CASSQEQGNNEQFF. The CDR3 region has the DNA TGTGCCAGCAGTCAGGAACAGGGAAACAATGAGCAGTTCTTC. This sequence joins TRBV5-6 and TRBJ2-1; D might be TRBD1 (6 bases). The V end lost 5 bases, the J end lost 5 bases, and 14 bases lay between the germline ends. The CDR3 totals 14 residues. Germline CDR1 is SGHDT and CDR2 is YYEEEE.

The chain joins TRBV7-2 to TRBJ1-2; D gene uncertain. Trimming took 1 base from V and 4 from J, leaving 16 bases between them. The CDR3 consists of 16 residues. CDR1 and CDR2 (germline): SGHTA, FQGNSA. CDR3 coding DNA: TGTGCCAGCAGCTTAGATCCCGCACGGGTCTTCTATGGCTACACCTTC. It translates to CASSLDPARVFYGYTF.

The J gene is TRBJ1-2, the V gene TRBV5-1; 7 nucleotides align to TRBD1. V lost 3 bases to trimming and J lost 4 bases; unmatched junction nucleotides: 6. The CDR3 covers 14 residues. Germline V lookup: CDR1 SGHRS, CDR2 YFSETQ. The CDR3 sequence: CASSSGDSPYGYTF. In DNA, the CDR3 is TGCGCCAGCAGCTCCGGGGACAGCCCCTATGGCTACACCTTC.

The chain carries TRBV7-9 and TRBJ2-2; the match to TRBD2 covers 7 bases. V lost 1 base and J lost 4; bases outside the gene matches: 9. The CDR3 extends over 17 amino acids. Per the germline V gene, CDR1 is SEHNR and CDR2 is FQNEAQ (reference sequence). DNA for the CDR3: TGTGCCAGCAGCTTAGATGAAGGGACTACGGGCACCGGGGAGCTGTTTTTT. Its translation: CASSLDEGTTGTGELFF.

V gene TRBV10-3 combines with J gene TRBJ2-4; weak D call: TRBD1 (5 bases). The CDR3 runs 13 residues. Germline V CDR1 and CDR2: ENHRY, SYGVKD. Trimming cost V 3 bases and J 8 bases, with 11 bases left between them. The DNA for the CDR3 is TGTGCCATCAGTGACCAGGGTGCGGACATTCAGTACTTC. As protein: CAISDQGADIQYF.

This clonotype has just a few counts. The chain recombines TRBV14 with TRBJ2-7; no clear D gene. The CDR3 consists of 13 residues. Germline values: CDR1 SGHDN, CDR2 FVKESK. Deletions cut 3 bases from V and 5 bases from J, with 11 bases between. The CDR3 sequence: CASSHVGEDEQYF. Written as DNA, the CDR3 is TGTGCCAGCAGCCATGTGGGTGAGGACGAGCAGTACTTC.

The table lists this clonotype with a few counts. The CDR3 spells CASSPWSSWGNEQFF. The CDR3 coding sequence is TGTGCCAGCAGCCCCTGGAGCTCGTGGGGCAATGAGCAGTTCTTC. The V gene is TRBV12-3 or TRBV12-4, the J gene TRBJ2-1; D call uncertain. The V and J ends lost 6 bases and 6 bases respectively, with 18 bases between them. This CDR3 region has 15 residues.

This clonotype was seen only a few times. The chain has TRBV4-1 and TRBJ2-1, with D tentatively TRBD2 (5 bases). In germline, CDR1 is MGHRA, CDR2 YSYEKL. CDR3 size: 15 residues. Trimming pared 0 bases from V and 7 bases from J, leaving 13 bases between. In nucleotides, the CDR3 is TGCGCCAGCAGCCAAGATCCTCCTAGCTATAATGAGCAGTTCTTC. It translates to CASSQDPPSYNEQFF.

This clonotype was counted ten times or more. The V gene is TRBV27, the J gene TRBJ2-7; D assignment may be TRBD1 or TRBD2 (5 bases each). V lost 7 bases and J 7 bases, leaving 17 bases between the germline ends. The CDR3 runs to 13 residues. The germline gives CDR1 MNHEY, CDR2 SMNVEV (reference sequence). CDR3 residues: CASTIPEGREQYF. The DNA of the CDR3 is TGTGCCAGCACCATTCCCGAGGGACGGGAGCAGTACTTC.

This clonotype was seen repeatedly, ten times or more. Here the CDR3 reads CASSLSAARTQNTEAFF. DNA for the CDR3: TGCGCCAGCAGCTTGTCAGCGGCACGGACACAGAACACTGAAGCTTTCTTT. This rearrangement joins TRBV5-1 to TRBJ1-1, with D possibly matching TRBD1 (5 bases). The CDR3 totals 17 residues. Germline V lookup: CDR1 SGHRS, CDR2 YFSETQ. Trimming took off 1 base at V and 1 base at J, with 17 bases between the two ends.

This clonotype was seen a handful of times. This sequence joins TRBV30 and TRBJ2-5; D call uncertain. The CDR3 is 16 residues long. The germline V gene has CDR1 GTSNPN and CDR2 SVGIG (reference sequence). The V end was cut by 1 base, the J end by 5 bases, with 20 bases between. CDR3 sequence: CAWSESWAGLGETQYF. Written as DNA, the CDR3 is TGTGCCTGGAGTGAATCCTGGGCAGGCCTCGGGGAGACCCAGTACTTC.

The chain couples TRBV7-3 to TRBJ1-1, with D possibly TRBD1 on 6 matching bases. The V gene's germline CDR1 is SGHTA and CDR2 FQGTGA. V was cut by 0 bases and J by 3 bases, with 11 bases left in between. The CDR3 spans 15 residues. DNA for the CDR3: TGTGCCAGCAGCTTAACCGCAGGGGCGGACACTGAAGCTTTCTTT. Its protein is CASSLTAGADTEAFF.

The chain links TRBV28 to TRBJ2-1; 9 bases are a match to TRBD1. J lost 8 bases, V lost 6 bases, and 8 bases had no gene match. There are 14 residues in the CDR3. The germline gives CDR1 MDHEN, CDR2 SYDVKM. CDR3 sequence: CASRTGTGKDEQFF. The CDR3, as DNA: TGTGCCAGCAGGACCGGGACAGGGAAGGATGAGCAGTTCTTC.

The chain joins TRBV27 to TRBJ2-7, with D uncertain. The germline V and J ends were trimmed by 0 bases and 1 base, with 10 bases remaining between them. This CDR3 is built from 15 residues. From germline, CDR1 is MNHEY and CDR2 SMNVEV (reference sequence). Here the CDR3 reads CASSLSSSPSYEQYF. DNA of the CDR3: TGTGCCAGCAGTTTATCTTCGAGCCCTTCCTACGAGCAGTACTTC.

At least ten counts were recorded for this clonotype. This chain joins TRBV12-3 or TRBV12-4 and TRBJ1-2, with 7 bases that match TRBD1. The CDR3 spans 13 residues. V lost 6 bases to trimming and J lost 3 bases; unmatched junction nucleotides: 4. CDR3 amino acids: CASRGGTDYGYTF. CDR3 DNA: TGTGCCAGCAGGGGGGGGACAGACTATGGCTACACCTTC.

This sequence joins TRBV2 and TRBJ2-1; TRBD2 aligns across 9 bases. With V trimmed by 6 bases and J by 3 bases, 6 bases remained unmatched. From germline, CDR1 is SNHLY and CDR2 FYNNEI. The CDR3 sequence is 15 residues long. The CDR3 spells CASRLEAGGYNEQFF. The CDR3 bases are TGTGCCAGCAGACTGGAAGCGGGAGGCTACAATGAGCAGTTCTTC.

This clonotype was seen a handful of times. CDR3 loop: CSVSGQAVTNYGYTF. Here the CDR3 DNA reads TGCAGCGTTAGTGGACAGGCTGTCACTAACTATGGCTACACCTTC. V is TRBV29-1 and J is TRBJ1-2; TRBD1 matches at 7 bases. CDR1 is SQVTM and CDR2 is ANQGSEA in the germline V gene. J gave up 0 bases and V 5 bases, and 9 bases lay outside the gene matches. The CDR3 is 15 residues long.

This clonotype came up a few times. The V call is TRBV10-3, the J call TRBJ1-2; D not resolved. The CDR3 consists of 12 residues. V shed 3 bases and J shed 4 bases, with 6 bases lying between them. Looked up from germline, CDR1 is ENHRY and CDR2 is SYGVKD. The CDR3 region is CAISDSAYGYTF. In nucleotides, the CDR3 is TGTGCCATCAGTGATAGTGCCTATGGCTACACCTTC.

This clonotype was counted between two and nine times. The chain combines TRBV10-3 with TRBJ1-1; tentative D call: TRBD1 (6 bases). The CDR3 runs 14 residues. The germline V gene encodes CDR1 ENHRY and CDR2 SYGVKD. Trimming cost V 6 bases and J 4 bases, with 15 bases left between them. The CDR3 bases are TGTGCCATCAGAGGGGGGGCTGGTCCCACTGAAGCTTTCTTT. Translation: CAIRGGAGPTEAFF.